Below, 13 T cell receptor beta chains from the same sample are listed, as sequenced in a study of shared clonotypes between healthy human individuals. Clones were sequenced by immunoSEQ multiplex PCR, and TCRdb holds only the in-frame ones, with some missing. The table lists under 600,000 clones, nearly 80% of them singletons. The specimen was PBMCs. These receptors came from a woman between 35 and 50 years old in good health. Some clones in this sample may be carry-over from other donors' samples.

CDR3 in amino acids: CASSSVMGPGATGELFF. For the CDR3, the DNA is TGTGCCAGCAGCTCTGTTATGGGCCCGGGGGCGACCGGGGAGCTGTTTTTT. This rearrangement joins TRBV7-2 to TRBJ2-2; D is tentatively TRBD1 or TRBD2 (6 bases each). The CDR3 runs 17 residues. Trimming shortened V by 4 bases and J by 5 bases, and 20 bases separated the two germline ends. Germline V gene data show CDR1 as SGHTA and CDR2 as FQGNSA.

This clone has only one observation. CDR3 region: CASSPPGPGGAGYTF. The CDR3 bases are TGTGCCAGCTCACCACCGGGCCCCGGGGGTGCTGGCTACACCTTC. The chain couples TRBV18 to TRBJ1-2; tentatively, D is TRBD1 (5 bases). This CDR3 is 15 amino acids long. V was clipped by 0 bases and J by 7 bases, with 15 bases between them. Germline V CDR1 and CDR2: KGHSH, LQKENI. Full variable domain (missing parts from reference TRBV18 and TRBJ1-2): NAGVMQNPRHLVRRRGQEARLRCSPMKGHSHVYWYRQLPEEGLKFMVYLQKENIIDESGMPKERFSAEFPKEGPSILRIQQVVRGDSAAYFCASSPPGPGGAGYTFGSGTRLTVV.

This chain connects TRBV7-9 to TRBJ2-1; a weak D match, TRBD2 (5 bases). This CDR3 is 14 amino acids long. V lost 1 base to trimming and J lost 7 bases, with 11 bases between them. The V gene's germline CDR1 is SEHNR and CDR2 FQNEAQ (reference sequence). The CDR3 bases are TGTGCCAGCAGCTTAGGGACTGCCATTAATGAGCAGTTCTTC. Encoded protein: CASSLGTAINEQFF.

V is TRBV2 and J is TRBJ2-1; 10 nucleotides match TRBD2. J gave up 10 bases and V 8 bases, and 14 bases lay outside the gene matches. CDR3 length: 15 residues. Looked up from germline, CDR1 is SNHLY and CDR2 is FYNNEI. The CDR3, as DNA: TGTGCCAGCGCGCCTTTAGCGGGAGGATTAGGCGAGCAGTTCTTC. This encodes CASAPLAGGLGEQFF. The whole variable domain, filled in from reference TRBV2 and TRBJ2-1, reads EPEVTQTPSHQVTQMGQEVILRCVPISNHLYFYWYRQILGQKVEFLVSFYNNEISEKSEIFDDQFSVERPDGSNFTLKIRSTKLEDSAMYFCASAPLAGGLGEQFFGPGTRLTVL.

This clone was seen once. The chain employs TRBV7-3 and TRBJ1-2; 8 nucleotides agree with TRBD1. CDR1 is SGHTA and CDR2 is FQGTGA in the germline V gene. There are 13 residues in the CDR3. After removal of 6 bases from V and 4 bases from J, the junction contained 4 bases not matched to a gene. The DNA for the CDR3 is TGTGCCAGCAGTAAAGGGACAGGCTATGGCTACACCTTC. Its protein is CASSKGTGYGYTF.

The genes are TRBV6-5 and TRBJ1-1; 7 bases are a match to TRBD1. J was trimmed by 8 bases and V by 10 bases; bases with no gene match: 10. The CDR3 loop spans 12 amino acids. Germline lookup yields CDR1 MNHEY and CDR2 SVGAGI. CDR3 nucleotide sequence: TGTGCCACCCTAAGAGGGGGCCGCGAAGCTTTCTTT. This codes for CATLRGGREAFF.

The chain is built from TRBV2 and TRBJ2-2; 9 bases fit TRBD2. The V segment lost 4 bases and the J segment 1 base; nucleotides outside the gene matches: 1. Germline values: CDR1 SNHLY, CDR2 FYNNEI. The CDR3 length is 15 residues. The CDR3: CASSGAGGNTGELFF. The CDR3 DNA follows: TGTGCCAGCAGTGGAGCGGGAGGGAACACCGGGGAGCTGTTTTTT.

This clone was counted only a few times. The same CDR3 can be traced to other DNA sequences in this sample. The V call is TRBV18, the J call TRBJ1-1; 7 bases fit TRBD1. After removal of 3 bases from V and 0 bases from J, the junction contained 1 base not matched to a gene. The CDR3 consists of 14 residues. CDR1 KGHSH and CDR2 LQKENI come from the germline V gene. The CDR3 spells CASSPGTVNTEAFF. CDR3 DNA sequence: TGTGCCAGCTCACCGGGGACAGTGAACACTGAAGCTTTCTTT.

Here the CDR3 DNA reads TGTGCCAGCAGCCTAGGACCTATGAGCTCCTACGAGCAGTACTTC. It is translated as CASSLGPMSSYEQYF. The gene calls are TRBV11-3 and TRBJ2-7, with no clear D. V lost 5 bases and J lost 0, with 14 bases in between. CDR3 length: 15 residues. From germline, CDR1 is SGHNT and CDR2 YENEEA.

The CDR3 DNA reads as TGTGCCAGCAGTTTATATCCCCCGGGAGGTGGGGGGTACTATGGCTACACCTTC. Amino acid sequence: CASSLYPPGGGGYYGYTF. This sequence joins TRBV27 and TRBJ1-2; D may be TRBD1 (5 bases). This CDR3 spans 18 amino acids. The germline V gene has CDR1 MNHEY and CDR2 SMNVEV (reference sequence). The ends were cut back, 1 base at V and 3 bases at J, with 21 bases in the middle.

The CDR3 nucleotides read TGTGCCAGTCACCCACAGGGGGGAGAGAAGTTCTTC. Translating gives CASHPQGGEKFF. This chain uses TRBV28 with TRBJ2-1, with 8 bases that match TRBD1. J gave up 14 bases and V 9 bases, and 12 bases lay outside the gene matches. The CDR3 totals 12 residues. Germline V gene lookup returns CDR1 MDHEN and CDR2 SYDVKM.

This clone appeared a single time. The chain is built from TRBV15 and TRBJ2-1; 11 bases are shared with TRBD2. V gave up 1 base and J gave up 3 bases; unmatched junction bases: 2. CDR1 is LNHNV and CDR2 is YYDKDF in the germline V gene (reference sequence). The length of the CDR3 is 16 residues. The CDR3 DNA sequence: TGTGCCACCAGCAGAGGTCTAGCGGGAGGCTACAATGAGCAGTTCTTC. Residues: CATSRGLAGGYNEQFF.

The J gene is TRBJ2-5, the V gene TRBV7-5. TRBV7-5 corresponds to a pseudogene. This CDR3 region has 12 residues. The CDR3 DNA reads TGTGCCAGCAGCTTAGCGATCGAGACCCAGTACTTC. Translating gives CASSLAIETQYF.